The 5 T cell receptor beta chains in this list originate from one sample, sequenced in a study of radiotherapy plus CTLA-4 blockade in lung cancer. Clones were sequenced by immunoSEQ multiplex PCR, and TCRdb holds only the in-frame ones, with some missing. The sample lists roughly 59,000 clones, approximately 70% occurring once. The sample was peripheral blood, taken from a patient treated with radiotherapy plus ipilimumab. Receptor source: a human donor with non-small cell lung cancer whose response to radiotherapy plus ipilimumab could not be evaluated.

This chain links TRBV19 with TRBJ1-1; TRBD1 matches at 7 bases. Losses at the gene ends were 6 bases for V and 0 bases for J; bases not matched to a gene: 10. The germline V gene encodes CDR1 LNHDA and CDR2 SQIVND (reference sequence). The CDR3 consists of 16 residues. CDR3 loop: CASRTGMGRVNTEAFF. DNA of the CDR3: TGTGCCAGTAGGACAGGGATGGGACGGGTGAACACTGAAGCTTTCTTT.

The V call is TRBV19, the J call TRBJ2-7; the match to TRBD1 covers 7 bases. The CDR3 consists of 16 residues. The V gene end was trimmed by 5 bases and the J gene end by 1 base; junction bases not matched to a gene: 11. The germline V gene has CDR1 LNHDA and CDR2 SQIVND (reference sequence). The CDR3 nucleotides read TGTGCCAGTAGTGTGACAGGGCTGGGGGCATCCTACGAGCAGTACTTC. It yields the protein CASSVTGLGASYEQYF.

CDR3 residues: CASSGGKANYGYTF. The CDR3 DNA is TGTGCCAGCAGCGGGGGGAAGGCTAACTATGGCTACACCTTC. The chain uses TRBV5-4 and TRBJ1-2; a weak D match, TRBD1 (5 bases). CDR3 length equals 14 residues. Deletions cut 4 bases from V and 0 bases from J, with 10 bases between. Germline V CDR1 and CDR2: SGHNT, YYREEE (reference sequence). The full variable domain, with the rest looked up from reference TRBV5-4 and TRBJ1-2, is ETGVTQSPTHLIKTRGQQVTLRCSSQSGHNTVSWYQQALGQGPQFIFQYYREEENGRGNFPPRFSGLQFPNYSSELNVNALELDDSALYLCASSGGKANYGYTFGSGTRLTVV.

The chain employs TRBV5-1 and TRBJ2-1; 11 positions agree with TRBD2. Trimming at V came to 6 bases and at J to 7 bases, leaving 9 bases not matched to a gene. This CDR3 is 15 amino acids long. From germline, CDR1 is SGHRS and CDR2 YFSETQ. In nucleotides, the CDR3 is TGCGCCAGCAAACAAACTAGCGGGAGTAGTAATGAGCAGTTCTTC. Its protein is CASKQTSGSSNEQFF.

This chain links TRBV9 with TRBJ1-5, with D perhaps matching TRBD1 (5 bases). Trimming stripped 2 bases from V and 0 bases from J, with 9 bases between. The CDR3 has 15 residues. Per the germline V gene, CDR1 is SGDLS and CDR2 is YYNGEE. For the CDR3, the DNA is TGTGCCAGCAGCGTGACAGCTAATAGCAATCAGCCCCAGCATTTT. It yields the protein CASSVTANSNQPQHF.